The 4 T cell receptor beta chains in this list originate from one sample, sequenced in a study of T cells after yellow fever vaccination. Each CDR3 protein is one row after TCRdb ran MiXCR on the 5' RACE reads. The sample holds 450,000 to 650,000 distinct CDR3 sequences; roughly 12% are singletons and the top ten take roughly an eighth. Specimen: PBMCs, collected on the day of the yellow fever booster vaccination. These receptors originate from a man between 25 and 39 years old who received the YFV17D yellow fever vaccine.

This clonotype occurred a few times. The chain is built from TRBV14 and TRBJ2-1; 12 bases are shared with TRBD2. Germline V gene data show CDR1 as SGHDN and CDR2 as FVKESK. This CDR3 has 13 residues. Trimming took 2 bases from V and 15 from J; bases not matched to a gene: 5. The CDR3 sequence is CASSQILAGGMFF. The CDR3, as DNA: TGTGCCAGCAGCCAAATACTAGCGGGAGGTATGTTCTTC.

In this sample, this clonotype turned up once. CDR3 protein: CASSKTPGQKETQYF. CDR3 DNA: TGTGCCAGCAGCAAAACCCCGGGACAGAAAGAGACCCAGTACTTC. The chain recombines TRBV9 with TRBJ2-5; TRBD1 matches at 7 bases. Germline assignment: CDR1 SGDLS and CDR2 YYNGEE. Unmatched junction bases numbered 9, after V lost 4 bases and J lost 3 bases. This CDR3 contains 15 residues.

For the CDR3, the DNA is TGTACCAGCAGCTTAGGGACTACCACAGATACGCAGTATTTT. Protein: CTSSLGTTTDTQYF. The chain employs TRBV7-2 and TRBJ2-3, with D maybe TRBD2 (6 bases). This CDR3 has 14 amino acids. Germline CDR1 and CDR2: SGHTA and FQGNSA. The V and J ends lost 1 base and 2 bases respectively, with 7 bases between them.

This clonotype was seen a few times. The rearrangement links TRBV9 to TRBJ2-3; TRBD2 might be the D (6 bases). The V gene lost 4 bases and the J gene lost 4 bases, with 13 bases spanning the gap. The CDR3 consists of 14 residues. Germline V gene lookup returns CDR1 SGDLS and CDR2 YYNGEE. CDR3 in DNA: TGTGCCAGCAGCTCCCCGGAGGGGTCAGATACGCAGTATTTT. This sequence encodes CASSSPEGSDTQYF.